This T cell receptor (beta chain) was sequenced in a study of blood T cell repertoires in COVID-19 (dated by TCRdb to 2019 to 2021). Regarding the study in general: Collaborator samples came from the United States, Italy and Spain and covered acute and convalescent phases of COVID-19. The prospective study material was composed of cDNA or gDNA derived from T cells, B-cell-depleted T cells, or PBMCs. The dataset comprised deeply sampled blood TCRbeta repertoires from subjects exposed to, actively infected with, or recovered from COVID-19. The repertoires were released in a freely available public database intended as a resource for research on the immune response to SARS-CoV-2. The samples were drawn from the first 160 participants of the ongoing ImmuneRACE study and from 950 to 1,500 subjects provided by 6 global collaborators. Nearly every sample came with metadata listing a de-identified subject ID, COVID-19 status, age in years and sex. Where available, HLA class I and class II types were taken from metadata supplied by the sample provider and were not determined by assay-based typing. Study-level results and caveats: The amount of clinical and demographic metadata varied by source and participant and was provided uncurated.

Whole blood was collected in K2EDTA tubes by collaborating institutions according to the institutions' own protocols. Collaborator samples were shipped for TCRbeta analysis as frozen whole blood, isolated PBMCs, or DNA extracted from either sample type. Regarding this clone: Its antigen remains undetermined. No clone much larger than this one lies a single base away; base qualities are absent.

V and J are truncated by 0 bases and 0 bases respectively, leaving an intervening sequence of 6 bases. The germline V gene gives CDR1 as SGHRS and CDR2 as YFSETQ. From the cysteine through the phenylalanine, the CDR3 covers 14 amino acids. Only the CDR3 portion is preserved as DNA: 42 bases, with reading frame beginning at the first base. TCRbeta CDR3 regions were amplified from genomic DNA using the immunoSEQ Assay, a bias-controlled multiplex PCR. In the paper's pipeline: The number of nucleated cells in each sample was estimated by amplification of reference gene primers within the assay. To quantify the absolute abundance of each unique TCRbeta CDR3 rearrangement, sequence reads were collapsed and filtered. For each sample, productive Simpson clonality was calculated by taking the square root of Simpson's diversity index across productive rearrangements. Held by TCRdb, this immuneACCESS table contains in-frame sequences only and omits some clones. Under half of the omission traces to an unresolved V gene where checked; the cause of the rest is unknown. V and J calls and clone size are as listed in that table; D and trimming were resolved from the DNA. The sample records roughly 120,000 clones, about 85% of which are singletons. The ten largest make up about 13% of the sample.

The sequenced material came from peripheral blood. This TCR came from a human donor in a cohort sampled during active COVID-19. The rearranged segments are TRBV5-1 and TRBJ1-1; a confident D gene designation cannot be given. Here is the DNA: TGCGCCAGCAGCTTGGGAACTATGAACACTGAAGCTTTCTTT. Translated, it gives CASSLGTMNTEAFF.